Described below is a single TCR beta chain sequence and its context. Data came from immunoSEQ multiplex PCR; TCRdb stores just in-frame clones and leaves some out. The sample has around 360,000 clones, 87% seen once; the top ten hold around 1.9%. These data originate in a study of blood T cell repertoires in COVID-19. Sequencing was done on a sample of PBMCs or T cells enriched from blood (not recorded which). This receptor was obtained from a middle-aged man in a cohort exposed to, infected with or recovered from COVID-19 (not recorded which).

DNA for the CDR3: TGTGCCAGTAGAGCTAGGAGCACAGATACGCAGTATTTT. It codes for CASRARSTDTQYF. The V call is TRBV19, the J call TRBJ2-3; D gene unclear. There are 13 residues in the CDR3. Germline values: CDR1 LNHDA, CDR2 SQIVND (reference sequence). Trimming pared 6 bases from V and 0 bases from J, leaving 7 bases between.